Shown below are 27 T cell receptor beta chains from a single sample sequenced in a study of breast tumors, draining lymph nodes, adjacent tissues. Axillary draining lymph nodes of breast cancer patients supplied the node samples. One entry per CDR3 protein, called by TCRdb with MiXCR from the multiplex PCR reads. Counted here are 150,000 to 200,000 distinct CDR3 sequences, approximately 33% occurring once; the ten biggest clones make up over 3.5%. The sample taken for sequencing was axillary lymph node tissue. The receptor source for this set is a female donor with breast cancer. Some clones in this sample may be carry-over from other donors' samples.

This clonotype was detected many times. V is TRBV4-1 and J is TRBJ2-1; 8 bases are a match to TRBD2. This CDR3 spans 15 amino acids. Germline V gene data show CDR1 as MGHRA and CDR2 as YSYEKL. Losses at the gene ends were 7 bases for V and 6 bases for J; bases not matched to a gene: 11. CDR3 bases: TGCGCCAGCACCCTATTAGCGGGATTGCGCAATGAGCAGTTCTTC. It codes for CASTLLAGLRNEQFF.

To note about this clonotype: The junction departs from germline at one end; a sequencing error may be responsible. The genes are TRBV9 and TRBJ2-5, with TRBD2 identical over 7 bases. The CDR3 consists of 14 residues. Germline assignment: CDR1 SGDLS and CDR2 YYNGEE. The CDR3 region has the DNA TGTGCCAGCAGTGAAAGTAGGGGAGGGGAGACCCAGTCCTTC. It specifies CASSESRGGETQSF.

The chain links TRBV6-5 to TRBJ2-7; D not certain. V lost 0 bases to trimming and J lost 3 bases, with 6 bases between them. The CDR3 contains 13 residues. In germline, CDR1 is MNHEY, CDR2 SVGAGI. CDR3 region: CASSYSIGYEQYF. DNA of the CDR3: TGTGCCAGCAGTTACTCGATAGGCTACGAGCAGTACTTC.

This clonotype was found many times. V usage is TRBV7-2 and J usage is TRBJ1-3, with D uncertain. Trimming took off 0 bases at V and 4 bases at J, with 10 bases between the two ends. The CDR3 has 15 residues. CDR1 is SGHTA and CDR2 is FQGNSA in the germline V gene. The CDR3 coding sequence is TGTGCCAGCAGCTTAGCTATGGGAGGCGGAAACACCATATATTTT. Translated, it gives CASSLAMGGGNTIYF.

V and J are TRBV28 and TRBJ1-5; 7 bases match TRBD1. The CDR3 spans 17 residues. Germline loops: CDR1 MDHEN, CDR2 SYDVKM. V lost 1 base, J lost 0 bases, and 6 bases stayed unmatched. Here the CDR3 DNA reads TGTGCCAGCAGTTTATATGGGACAGTGTATAGCAATCAGCCCCAGCATTTT. It specifies CASSLYGTVYSNQPQHF.

In this sample, this clonotype turned up many times. The chain has TRBV11-2 and TRBJ2-5, with D maybe TRBD2 (6 bases). The CDR3 is made up of 15 amino acids. Trimming took off 4 bases at V and 0 bases at J, with 12 bases between the two ends. Per germline, CDR1 SGHAT and CDR2 FQNNGV. CDR3 nucleotide sequence: TGTGCCAGCAGCTCTAGAGGAGGGGACCAAGAGACCCAGTACTTC. Its protein product is CASSSRGGDQETQYF.

This chain joins TRBV7-3 and TRBJ1-1, with 8 bases that match TRBD1. Per the germline V gene, CDR1 is SGHTA and CDR2 is FQGTGA. This CDR3 is built from 18 residues. J was trimmed by 2 bases and V by 5 bases; bases with no gene match: 16. The CDR3 DNA sequence: TGTGCCAGCAGCCCCATGACAGGGGTGGGGGGGATTAACACTGAAGCTTTCTTT. Translation: CASSPMTGVGGINTEAFF.

This clonotype was counted ten times or more. This chain joins TRBV5-8 and TRBJ2-6; 9 nucleotides line up with TRBD2. The ends lost 5 bases at V and 2 bases at J; junction bases unmatched: 11. Germline CDR1 reads SGHTS; CDR2 reads YDEGEE. The CDR3 loop spans 18 amino acids. As DNA, the CDR3 is TGTGCCAGCAGACTGGTTGGTAGCGGGGGCCCTGGGGCCAACGTCCTGACTTTC. It codes for CASRLVGSGGPGANVLTF.

This clonotype has ten or more counts. The chain links TRBV19 to TRBJ1-5; possibly TRBD1 for D (6 bases). From germline, CDR1 is LNHDA and CDR2 SQIVND (reference sequence). The CDR3 length is 13 residues. Trimming removed 9 bases at V and 2 bases at J, with 11 bases between. In DNA, the CDR3 is TGTGCCAGCTCCGACAGGCGCAATCAGCCCCAGCATTTT. Translated: CASSDRRNQPQHF.

Of note for this clonotype: It may be a read error: a sequence one base away is much more abundant. The rearrangement uses TRBV7-2 and TRBJ2-1; tentative D call: TRBD2 (5 bases). Looked up from germline, CDR1 is SGHTA and CDR2 is FQGNSA. CDR3 length: 15 amino acids. The CDR3 is CASNLVEGFYNEQFF. As DNA, the CDR3 is TGTGCCAGCAACTTAGTCGAGGGATTCTACAATGAGCAGTTCTTC.

A few counts support this clonotype. A read error may produce the germline difference seen at one junction end. V is TRBV5-4 and J is TRBJ2-6, with D perhaps matching TRBD1 or TRBD2 (5 bases each). Germline lookup yields CDR1 SGHNT and CDR2 YYREEE (reference sequence). This CDR3 contains 12 residues. CDR3 nucleotides: TGTGCCAGCACCTCCGGGGCCACCGTCCTGACTTTC. This codes for CASTSGATVLTF. Using reference TRBV5-4 and TRBJ2-6 for the parts outside the CDR3, the full variable domain is ETGVTQSPTHLIKTRGQQVTLRCSSQSGHNTVSWYQQALGQGPQFIFQYYREEENGRGNFPPRFSGLQFPNYSSELNVNALELDDSALYLCASTSGATVLTFGAGSRLTVL.

The genes are TRBV7-9 and TRBJ1-5; D perhaps matches TRBD1 (5 bases). The V and J ends lost 3 bases and 5 bases respectively, with 20 bases between them. Per germline, CDR1 SEHNR and CDR2 FQNEAQ (reference sequence). This CDR3 comprises 17 residues. Here the CDR3 reads CASSLNPGLAGDQPQHF. CDR3 coding DNA: TGTGCCAGCAGCTTGAACCCCGGACTAGCGGGGGATCAGCCCCAGCATTTT.

In this sample, this clonotype turned up many times. This sequence joins TRBV30 and TRBJ2-3, with D perhaps TRBD1 (6 bases). The CDR3 is made up of 15 amino acids. CDR1 is GTSNPN and CDR2 is SVGIG in the germline V gene (reference sequence). The germline V and J ends were trimmed by 2 bases and 4 bases, with 16 bases remaining between them. This chain's CDR3 is CAWSPGTKIPDTQYF. CDR3 nucleotides: TGTGCCTGGAGTCCCGGGACAAAAATCCCAGATACGCAGTATTTT. Complete variable domain (other parts from reference TRBV30 and TRBJ2-3): SQTIHQWPATLVQPVGSPLSLECTVEGTSNPNLYWYRQAAGRGLQLLFYSVGIGQISSEVPQNLSASRPQDRQFILSSKKLLLSDSGFYLCAWSPGTKIPDTQYFGPGTRLTVL.

About this clonotype itself: Its ends do not fully match the called genes, so a read error is possible. CDR3 in amino acids: CASKRTGGRGTEASF. In nucleotides, the CDR3 is TGTGCCAGCAAGCGGACAGGGGGCCGAGGGACTGAAGCTTCCTTT. This rearrangement joins TRBV6-2 or TRBV6-3 to TRBJ1-1; the match to TRBD1 covers 11 bases. This CDR3 region has 15 residues. The germline V gene has CDR1 MNHEY and CDR2 SVGEGT.

Ten or more counts support this clonotype. The chain links TRBV7-6 to TRBJ2-7; TRBD1 or TRBD2 may be the D gene (5 bases each). V was pared by 2 bases and J by 2 bases, with 13 bases between. The CDR3 loop spans 15 amino acids. Germline values: CDR1 SGHVS, CDR2 FNYEAQ. For the CDR3, the DNA is TGTGCCAGCAGCTTATACGGGGCGTCCACCTACGAGCAGTACTTC. Residues: CASSLYGASTYEQYF.

In its sample, this clonotype was seen once. A read error may be the cause here, since a much bigger clone is one base away. This chain links TRBV6-5 with TRBJ2-7, with a tentative D call TRBD1 (6 bases). The germline gives CDR1 MNHEY, CDR2 SVGAGI. CDR3 size: 13 residues. CDR3 coding DNA: TGTGCCGGCAGCGATCGACAGGTATACGAGCAGTACTTC. This sequence encodes CAGSDRQVYEQYF.

This clonotype was observed at least ten times. The chain combines TRBV12-3 or TRBV12-4 with TRBJ2-1, with D possibly TRBD2 on 5 matching bases. Trimming left V 8 bases short and J 4 bases short, with 15 bases between. The CDR3 runs 14 residues. The CDR3 bases are TGTGCCAGCCTCACTCCCGAGGGTTACAATGAGCAGTTCTTC. Translating it yields CASLTPEGYNEQFF.

This clonotype was observed at least ten times. V gene TRBV15 combines with J gene TRBJ1-2, with D perhaps matching TRBD1 (5 bases). The V end lost 1 base, the J end lost 6 bases, and 18 bases lay between the germline ends. Germline V gives CDR1 LNHNV, CDR2 YYDKDF (reference sequence). The CDR3 runs 16 residues. The CDR3 reads CATSRGVSDTVDGYTF. The CDR3 nucleotides are TGTGCCACCAGCAGAGGGGTATCGGACACCGTGGATGGCTACACCTTC.

This clonotype showed up just a few times. Given a much more abundant clone one base away, this may be a read error. The rearrangement uses TRBV6-6 and TRBJ2-3, with 11 positions matching TRBD2. This CDR3 contains 17 residues. The germline V gene has CDR1 MNHNY and CDR2 SVGAGI (reference sequence). After removal of 2 bases from V and 10 bases from J, the junction contained 14 bases not matched to a gene. CDR3 loop: CASSYGGVAGGPDAQYF. The DNA for the CDR3 is TGTGCCAGCAGTTACGGCGGAGTAGCGGGGGGGCCGGATGCGCAGTATTTT.

The chain carries TRBV12-3 or TRBV12-4 and TRBJ2-1; weak D call: TRBD1 (6 bases). This CDR3 has 12 amino acids. V lost 3 bases and J 10 bases, leaving 10 bases between the germline ends. CDR3 sequence reads: CASSFSGAEQFF. CDR3 DNA: TGTGCCAGCAGTTTTTCAGGGGCCGAGCAGTTCTTC.

In this sample, this clonotype turned up many times. The chain joins TRBV9 to TRBJ2-1, with 10 bases matching TRBD1. This CDR3 is built from 14 residues. Looked up from germline, CDR1 is SGDLS and CDR2 is YYNGEE. V lost 4 bases and J lost 6; bases outside the gene matches: 4. In DNA, the CDR3 is TGTGCCAGCAGCCCCGGGACAGGGGTCAATGAGCAGTTCTTC. It encodes CASSPGTGVNEQFF.

This clonotype has more than one count but fewer than ten. The chain links TRBV28 to TRBJ1-2; D is possibly TRBD1 (5 bases). CDR3 length equals 12 residues. The ends were cut back, 8 bases at V and 1 base at J, with 8 bases in the middle. Germline V gives CDR1 MDHEN, CDR2 SYDVKM. CDR3 amino acids: CASGTLNYGYTF. CDR3 nucleotide sequence: TGTGCCAGCGGGACCCTTAACTATGGCTACACCTTC.

The chain carries TRBV6-2 or TRBV6-3 and TRBJ2-6, with 9 bases matching TRBD1. The end of the DNA fits TRBJ1-2 better, so the J call may be wrong. CDR3 length: 18 residues. The germline gives CDR1 MNHEY, CDR2 SVGEGT. The CDR3 loop reads CASGPTGGGWTARYGYTF. Here the CDR3 DNA reads TGTGCCAGCGGCCCAACAGGGGGCGGTTGGACAGCGCGCTATGGCTACACCTTC.

V is TRBV9 and J is TRBJ2-2, with a tentative D call TRBD1 (5 bases). This CDR3 region has 13 residues. The germline CDR1 and CDR2 sequences are SGDLS and YYNGEE. Trimming took 4 bases from V and 8 from J, leaving 12 bases between them. In DNA, the CDR3 is TGTGCCAGCAGCCCCCAGGGAAGAGGGGAGCTGTTTTTT. Translation: CASSPQGRGELFF.

This clonotype has a handful of counts. This may stem from a read error, because a much larger clone lies one nucleotide away. CDR3 DNA sequence: TGCAGTGCTCCTACTTCAGGGGTGGACTCTGGCTACACCTTC. Protein: CSAPTSGVDSGYTF. The chain employs TRBV20-1 and TRBJ1-2, with a weak D call TRBD1 (6 bases). Trimming shortened V by 5 bases and J by 7 bases, and 20 bases separated the two germline ends. Germline V gives CDR1 DFQATT, CDR2 SNEGSKA (reference sequence). There are 14 residues in the CDR3.

V and J are TRBV20-1 and TRBJ2-5; a possible D gene is TRBD2 (6 bases). V dropped 6 bases and J dropped 4 bases, with 15 bases sitting between them. The V gene's germline CDR1 is DFQATT and CDR2 SNEGSKA (reference sequence). The CDR3 is made up of 13 amino acids. CDR3 sequence: CSARLVERETQYF. DNA of the CDR3: TGCAGTGCCAGACTAGTGGAACGAGAGACCCAGTACTTC.

This sequence joins TRBV5-1 and TRBJ2-2; 9 bases align to TRBD1. Germline CDR1 is SGHRS and CDR2 is YFSETQ. The ends lost 7 bases at V and 8 bases at J; junction bases unmatched: 15. The CDR3 sequence is 16 residues long. In DNA form, the CDR3 reads TGCGCCAGCCGCTCACAACCGGGACAGGGCTCTGGGGAGCTGTTTTTT. Amino acid sequence: CASRSQPGQGSGELFF.